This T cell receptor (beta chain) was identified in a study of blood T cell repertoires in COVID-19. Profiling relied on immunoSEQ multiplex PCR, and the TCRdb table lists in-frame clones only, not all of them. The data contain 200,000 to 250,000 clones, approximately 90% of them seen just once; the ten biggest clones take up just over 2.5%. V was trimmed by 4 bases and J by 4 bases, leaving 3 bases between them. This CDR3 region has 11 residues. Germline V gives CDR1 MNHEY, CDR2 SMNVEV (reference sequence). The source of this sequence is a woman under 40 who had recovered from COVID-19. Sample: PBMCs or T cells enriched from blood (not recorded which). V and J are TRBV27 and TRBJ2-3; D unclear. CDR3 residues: CASSYSDTQYF. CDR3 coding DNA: TGTGCCAGCAGTTACTCAGATACGCAGTATTTT.